These T cell receptor beta chains were read from a single sample in a study of shared clonotypes between healthy human individuals. TCRdb keeps only in-frame clones here, not all; method: immunoSEQ multiplex PCR. Here the sample spans some 2,100,000 clones, approximately 96% being singletons. Material for sequencing was naive CD4+ T cells sorted from blood. The receptors here all came from a man between 18 and 35 years old in good health. Each CDR3 is given with its conserved first and last residue. The order of the fields is V gene, J gene, D gene, clone size, CDR3 DNA, CDR3 protein. The D gene is left open where the match is weak. For some rows the clone size is stated as once, few or many, or as a class when expanded; others skip it.

V gene: TRBV6-5; J gene: TRBJ2-5; D gene: .; clone size: .; CDR3 DNA: TGTGCCAGCAAGAAACAGGGTAGAGAGACCCAGTACTTC; CDR3 protein: CASKKQGRETQYF
V gene: TRBV27; J gene: TRBJ1-1; D gene: .; clone size: .; CDR3 DNA: TGTGCCAGCAGTTTATCCCCCCCCTGGACTGAAGCTTTCTTT; CDR3 protein: CASSLSPPWTEAFF
V gene: TRBV5-4; J gene: TRBJ2-3; D gene: TRBD1; clone size: .; CDR3 DNA: TGTGCCAGCAGCTTGGCTGACAGGGCGACAGATACGCAGTATTTT; CDR3 protein: CASSLADRATDTQYF
V gene: TRBV7-2; J gene: TRBJ1-3; D gene: TRBD1; clone size: .; CDR3 DNA: TGTGCCAGCAGCCCATACAGGGGATCTGGAAACACCATATATTTT; CDR3 protein: CASSPYRGSGNTIYF
V gene: TRBV5-1; J gene: TRBJ2-2; D gene: .; clone size: .; CDR3 DNA: TGCGCCAGCAGCTTTGGGGGGAACACCGGGGAGCTGTTTTTT; CDR3 protein: CASSFGGNTGELFF
V gene: TRBV5-1; J gene: TRBJ1-1; D gene: .; clone size: once; CDR3 DNA: TGCGCCAGCTCCGAGGGTTCCACTGAAGCTTTCTTT; CDR3 protein: CASSEGSTEAFF
V gene: TRBV27; J gene: TRBJ2-3; D gene: .; clone size: once; CDR3 DNA: TGTGCCAGCACACGGGATCCGGGGCTCCCCCCAGATACGCAGTATTTT; CDR3 protein: CASTRDPGLPPDTQYF
V gene: TRBV30; J gene: TRBJ2-7; D gene: TRBD1; clone size: .; CDR3 DNA: TGTGCCTGGAGTCTAGCCGGGACAGGGGGCTACGAGCAGTACTTC; CDR3 protein: CAWSLAGTGGYEQYF
V gene: TRBV5-1; J gene: TRBJ2-5; D gene: TRBD2; clone size: .; CDR3 DNA: TGCGCCAGCAGCGTGGGGGGACTAGCGGGACAAGAGACCCAGTACTTC; CDR3 protein: CASSVGGLAGQETQYF
V gene: TRBV7-9; J gene: TRBJ2-1; D gene: .; clone size: .; CDR3 DNA: TGTGCCAGCAGCGCGCGGGATGCGGGCAATGAGCAGTTCTTC; CDR3 protein: CASSARDAGNEQFF
V gene: TRBV28; J gene: TRBJ2-2; D gene: .; clone size: .; CDR3 DNA: TGTGCCAGCAGTTTATATGGCAGGGGAAAAGGGGAGCTGTTTTTT; CDR3 protein: CASSLYGRGKGELFF
V gene: TRBV7-2; J gene: TRBJ2-1; D gene: TRBD2; clone size: .; CDR3 DNA: TGTGCCAGCAGCTTAGCGGGACTAGCGGGAGTAAAAGAGCAGTTCTTC; CDR3 protein: CASSLAGLAGVKEQFF
V gene: TRBV4-3; J gene: TRBJ2-1; D gene: .; clone size: .; CDR3 DNA: TGCGCCAGCAGCTCACTCGAGGGAAACAATGAGCAGTTCTTC; CDR3 protein: CASSSLEGNNEQFF
V gene: TRBV21-1; J gene: TRBJ1-2; D gene: .; clone size: .; CDR3 DNA: TGTGCCAGCAGCGGCACAGGGGGCGCGGAGGGCTACACCTTC; CDR3 protein: CASSGTGGAEGYTF
V gene: TRBV9; J gene: TRBJ1-1; D gene: .; clone size: .; CDR3 DNA: TGTGCCAGCAGCGATCCCGGGACTAAGTTCGAGGGATTTAGCACTGAAGCTTTCTTT; CDR3 protein: CASSDPGTKFEGFSTEAFF
V gene: TRBV2; J gene: TRBJ1-2; D gene: .; clone size: .; CDR3 DNA: TGTGCCAGCTCGGGAACCGGGACTGGTAACTATGGCTACACCTTC; CDR3 protein: CASSGTGTGNYGYTF
V gene: TRBV29-1; J gene: TRBJ1-4; D gene: .; clone size: .; CDR3 DNA: TGCAGCGTAACAGGGATCGGAGAAAAACTGTTTTTT; CDR3 protein: CSVTGIGEKLFF
V gene: TRBV6-5; J gene: TRBJ2-7; D gene: .; clone size: .; CDR3 DNA: .; CDR3 protein: CASSTSTKPYEQYF
V gene: TRBV10-2; J gene: TRBJ2-7; D gene: TRBD2; clone size: .; CDR3 DNA: TGCGCCAGCAGGGAAACTAGCGGGGGTCCCTACGAGCAGTACTTC; CDR3 protein: CASRETSGGPYEQYF
V gene: TRBV19; J gene: TRBJ2-7; D gene: .; clone size: .; CDR3 DNA: TGTGCCAGTAGTATCGACTCGGGACACCTCTACGAGCAGTACTTC; CDR3 protein: CASSIDSGHLYEQYF
V gene: TRBV10-3; J gene: TRBJ2-1; D gene: TRBD2; clone size: .; CDR3 DNA: TGTGCCATCGGTAGCGGGGGGGCTCCTTACAATGAGCAGTTCTTC; CDR3 protein: CAIGSGGAPYNEQFF
V gene: TRBV5-1; J gene: TRBJ2-5; D gene: TRBD1; clone size: .; CDR3 DNA: TGCGCCAGCAGCTTGAGGACAGGGGCACAAGAGACCCAGTACTTC; CDR3 protein: CASSLRTGAQETQYF
V gene: TRBV7-2; J gene: TRBJ2-5; D gene: .; clone size: .; CDR3 DNA: TGTGCCAGCAGCTTAGCCCCGTCGGAGACCCAGTACTTC; CDR3 protein: CASSLAPSETQYF
V gene: TRBV10-3; J gene: TRBJ1-4; D gene: .; clone size: few; CDR3 DNA: TGTGCCATCAGTGAGTCGGGGTTTGAAAAACTGTTTTTT; CDR3 protein: CAISESGFEKLFF
V gene: TRBV20-1; J gene: TRBJ1-2; D gene: .; clone size: .; CDR3 DNA: TGCAGTGCCCGTGCCCGGTGGGGCTACACCTTC; CDR3 protein: CSARARWGYTF
V gene: TRBV10-3; J gene: TRBJ1-4; D gene: .; clone size: .; CDR3 DNA: TGTGCCACCCGTGGCAGATCTAATGAAAAACTGTTTTTT; CDR3 protein: CATRGRSNEKLFF
V gene: TRBV11-2; J gene: TRBJ2-5; D gene: .; clone size: .; CDR3 DNA: TGTGCCAGCAGCTTAGGCAGACTCCAAGAGACCCAGTACTTC; CDR3 protein: CASSLGRLQETQYF
V gene: TRBV18; J gene: TRBJ1-6; D gene: .; clone size: .; CDR3 DNA: TGTGCCAGCTCACCACAGTCAGGGTCGAATTCACCCCTCCACTTT; CDR3 protein: CASSPQSGSNSPLHF
V gene: TRBV6-5; J gene: TRBJ2-7; D gene: .; clone size: .; CDR3 DNA: TGTGCCAGCAGACCAGCGCAGGGGTCCTACGAGCAGTACTTC; CDR3 protein: CASRPAQGSYEQYF
V gene: TRBV4-3; J gene: TRBJ2-2; D gene: .; clone size: .; CDR3 DNA: TGCGCCAGCAGCCTGCGGGAAGGGACCGGGGAGCTGTTTTTT; CDR3 protein: CASSLREGTGELFF
V gene: TRBV27; J gene: TRBJ1-5; D gene: .; clone size: .; CDR3 DNA: TGTGCCAGCAGTTTATCGGGGGCCAACCAGCCCCAGCATTTT; CDR3 protein: CASSLSGANQPQHF
V gene: TRBV7-9; J gene: TRBJ2-1; D gene: TRBD2; clone size: .; CDR3 DNA: TGTGCCAGCAGCTTAAAAGCGGGAGGAAATAGCAATGAGCAGTTCTTC; CDR3 protein: CASSLKAGGNSNEQFF
V gene: TRBV11-2; J gene: TRBJ1-2; D gene: .; clone size: .; CDR3 DNA: TGTGCCAGCAGCTTAGTGCCCAACTATGGCTACACCTTC; CDR3 protein: CASSLVPNYGYTF
V gene: TRBV25-1; J gene: TRBJ2-1; D gene: .; clone size: .; CDR3 DNA: TGTGCCAGCAGTGACCCCTCCGGGAACAATGAGCAGTTCTTC; CDR3 protein: CASSDPSGNNEQFF
V gene: TRBV6-1; J gene: TRBJ1-1; D gene: .; clone size: .; CDR3 DNA: TGTGCCACTACCGCTACGGGCGTATCTGAAGCTTTCTTT; CDR3 protein: CATTATGVSEAFF
V gene: TRBV30; J gene: TRBJ1-2; D gene: TRBD1; clone size: .; CDR3 DNA: TGTGCCTGGAGTTTCCAGGGGGCAGGACGGTATGGCTACACCTTC; CDR3 protein: CAWSFQGAGRYGYTF
V gene: TRBV12-5; J gene: TRBJ2-5; D gene: TRBD2; clone size: .; CDR3 DNA: TGTGCTAGTGGTTCCCGGGGGGTCGGGGCGGAGACCCAGTACTTC; CDR3 protein: CASGSRGVGAETQYF
V gene: TRBV25-1; J gene: TRBJ2-5; D gene: .; clone size: .; CDR3 DNA: TGTGCCAGCAGTGAAAAGGTCGGGAGTCCGACCCAGTACTTC; CDR3 protein: CASSEKVGSPTQYF
V gene: TRBV7-9; J gene: TRBJ2-5; D gene: TRBD1; clone size: .; CDR3 DNA: TGTGCCAGCAGCTTAGGTACAGGGGGCGAGACCCAGTACTTC; CDR3 protein: CASSLGTGGETQYF
V gene: TRBV11-2; J gene: TRBJ2-1; D gene: .; clone size: once; CDR3 DNA: TGTGCCAGCAGCAACCGGGACTCCCCGGGCAATGAGCAGTTCTTC; CDR3 protein: CASSNRDSPGNEQFF
V gene: TRBV5-6; J gene: TRBJ1-6; D gene: .; clone size: .; CDR3 DNA: TGTGCCAGCAGCAAGGGTAGGGGCTCCTATAATTCACCCCTCCACTTT; CDR3 protein: CASSKGRGSYNSPLHF
V gene: TRBV27; J gene: TRBJ1-6; D gene: TRBD1; clone size: .; CDR3 DNA: TGTGCCAGCAGTGTAACAGGGGGACCGCATTCACCCCTCCACTTT; CDR3 protein: CASSVTGGPHSPLHF